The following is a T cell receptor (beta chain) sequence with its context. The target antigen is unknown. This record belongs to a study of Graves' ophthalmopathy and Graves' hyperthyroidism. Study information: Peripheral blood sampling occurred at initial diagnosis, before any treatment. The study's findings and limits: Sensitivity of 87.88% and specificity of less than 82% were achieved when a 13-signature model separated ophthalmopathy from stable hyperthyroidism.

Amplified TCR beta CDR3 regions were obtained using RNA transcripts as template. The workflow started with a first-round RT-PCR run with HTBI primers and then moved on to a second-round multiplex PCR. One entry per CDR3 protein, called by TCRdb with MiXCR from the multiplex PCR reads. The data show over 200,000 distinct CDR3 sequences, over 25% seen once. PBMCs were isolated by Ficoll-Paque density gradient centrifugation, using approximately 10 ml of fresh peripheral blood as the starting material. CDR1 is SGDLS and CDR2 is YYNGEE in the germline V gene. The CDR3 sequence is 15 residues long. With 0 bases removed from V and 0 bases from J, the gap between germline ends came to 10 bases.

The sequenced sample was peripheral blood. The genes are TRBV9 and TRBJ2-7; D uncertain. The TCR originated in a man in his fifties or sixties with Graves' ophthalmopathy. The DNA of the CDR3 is TGTGCCAGCAGCGTAGCGGCCGAGAGCTCCTACGAGCAGTACTTC. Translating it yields CASSVAAESSYEQYF.